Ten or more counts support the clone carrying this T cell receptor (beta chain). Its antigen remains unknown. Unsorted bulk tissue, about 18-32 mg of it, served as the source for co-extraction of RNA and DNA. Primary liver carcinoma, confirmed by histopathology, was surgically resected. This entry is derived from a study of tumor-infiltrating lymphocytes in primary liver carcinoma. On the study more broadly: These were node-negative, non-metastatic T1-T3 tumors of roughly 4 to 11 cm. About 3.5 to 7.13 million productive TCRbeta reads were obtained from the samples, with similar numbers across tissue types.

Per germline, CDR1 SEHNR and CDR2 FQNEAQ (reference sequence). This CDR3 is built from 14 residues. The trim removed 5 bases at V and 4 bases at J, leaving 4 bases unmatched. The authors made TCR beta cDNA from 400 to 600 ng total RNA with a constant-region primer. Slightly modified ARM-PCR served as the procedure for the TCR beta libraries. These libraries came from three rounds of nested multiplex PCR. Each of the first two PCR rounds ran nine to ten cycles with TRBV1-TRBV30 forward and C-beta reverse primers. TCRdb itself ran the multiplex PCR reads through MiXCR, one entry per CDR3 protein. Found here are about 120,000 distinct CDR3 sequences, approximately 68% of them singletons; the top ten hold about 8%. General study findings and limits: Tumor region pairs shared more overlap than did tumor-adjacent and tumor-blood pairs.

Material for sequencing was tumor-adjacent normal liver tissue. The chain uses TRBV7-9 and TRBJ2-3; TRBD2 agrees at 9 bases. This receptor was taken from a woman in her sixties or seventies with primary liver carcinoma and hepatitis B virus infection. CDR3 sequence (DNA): TGTGCCAGCAGCCCGGGACTAGCCGCAGATACGCAGTATTTT. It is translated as CASSPGLAADTQYF.